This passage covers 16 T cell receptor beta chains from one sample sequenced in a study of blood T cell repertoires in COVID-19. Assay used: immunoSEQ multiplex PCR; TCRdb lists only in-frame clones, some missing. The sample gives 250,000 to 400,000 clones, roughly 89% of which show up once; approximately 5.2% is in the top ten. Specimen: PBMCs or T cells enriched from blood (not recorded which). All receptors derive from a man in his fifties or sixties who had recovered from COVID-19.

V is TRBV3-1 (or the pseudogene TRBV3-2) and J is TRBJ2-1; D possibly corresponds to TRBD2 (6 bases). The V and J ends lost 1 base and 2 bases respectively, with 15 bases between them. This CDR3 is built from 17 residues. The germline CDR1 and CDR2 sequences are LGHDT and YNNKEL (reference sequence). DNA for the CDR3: TGTGCCAGCAGCCAAGGGAAACTAGCTGGTGCCTACAATGAGCAGTTCTTC. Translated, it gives CASSQGKLAGAYNEQFF.

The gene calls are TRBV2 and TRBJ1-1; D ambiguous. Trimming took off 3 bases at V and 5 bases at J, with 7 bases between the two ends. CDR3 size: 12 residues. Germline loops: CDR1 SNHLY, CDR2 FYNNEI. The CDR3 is CASSDRLTEAFF. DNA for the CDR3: TGTGCCAGCAGTGATAGATTGACTGAAGCTTTCTTT.

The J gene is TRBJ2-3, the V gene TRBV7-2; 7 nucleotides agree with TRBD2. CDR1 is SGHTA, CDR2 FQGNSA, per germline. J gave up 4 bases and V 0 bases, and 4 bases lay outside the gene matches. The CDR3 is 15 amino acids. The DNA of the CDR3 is TGTGCCAGCAGCTTAGCGGGGCTAGCGGCAGATACGCAGTATTTT. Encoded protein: CASSLAGLAADTQYF.

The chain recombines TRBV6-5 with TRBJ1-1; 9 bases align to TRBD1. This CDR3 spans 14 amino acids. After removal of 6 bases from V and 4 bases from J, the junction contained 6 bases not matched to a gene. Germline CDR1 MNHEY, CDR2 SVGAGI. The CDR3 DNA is TGTGCCAGCAGCGTGGACAGGGGAGTCACTGAAGCTTTCTTT. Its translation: CASSVDRGVTEAFF.

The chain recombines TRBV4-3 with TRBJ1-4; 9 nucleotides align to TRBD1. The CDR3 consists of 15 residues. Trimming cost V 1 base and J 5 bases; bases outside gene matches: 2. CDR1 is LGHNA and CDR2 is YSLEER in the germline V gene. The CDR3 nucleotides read TGCGCCAGCAGCCAAGGCGACAGGGGGAATGAAAAACTGTTTTTT. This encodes CASSQGDRGNEKLFF.

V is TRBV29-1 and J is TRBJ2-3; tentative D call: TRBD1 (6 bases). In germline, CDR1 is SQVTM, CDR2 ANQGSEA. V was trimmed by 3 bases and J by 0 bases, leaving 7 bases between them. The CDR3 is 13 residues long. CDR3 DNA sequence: TGCAGCGTTGATAGGGGGAGCACAGATACGCAGTATTTT. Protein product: CSVDRGSTDTQYF.

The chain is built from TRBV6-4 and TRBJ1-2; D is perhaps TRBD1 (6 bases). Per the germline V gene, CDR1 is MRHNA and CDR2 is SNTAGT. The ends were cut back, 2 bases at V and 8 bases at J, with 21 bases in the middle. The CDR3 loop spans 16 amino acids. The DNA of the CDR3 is TGTGCCAGCAGTGACGGGGGCATGGGGCAAAGGAGGGGCTACACCTTC. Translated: CASSDGGMGQRRGYTF.

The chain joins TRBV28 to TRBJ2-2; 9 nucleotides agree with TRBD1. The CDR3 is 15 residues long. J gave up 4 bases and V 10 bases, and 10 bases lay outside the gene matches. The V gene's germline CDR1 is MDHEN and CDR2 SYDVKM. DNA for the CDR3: TGTGCCACCCAAGGGACAGGGTTATTCACCGGGGAGCTGTTTTTT. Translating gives CATQGTGLFTGELFF.

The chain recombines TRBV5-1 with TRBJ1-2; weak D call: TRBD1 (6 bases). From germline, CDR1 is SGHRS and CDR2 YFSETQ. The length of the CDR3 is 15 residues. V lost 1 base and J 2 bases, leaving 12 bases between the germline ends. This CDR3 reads CASSLSGTPNYGYTF. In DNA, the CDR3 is TGCGCCAGCAGCTTGTCTGGGACACCAAACTATGGCTACACCTTC.

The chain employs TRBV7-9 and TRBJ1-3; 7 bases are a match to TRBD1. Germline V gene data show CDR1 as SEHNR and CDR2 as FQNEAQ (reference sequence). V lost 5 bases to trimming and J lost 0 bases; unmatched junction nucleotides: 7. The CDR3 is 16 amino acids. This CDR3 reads CASSLGQASSGNTIYF. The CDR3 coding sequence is TGTGCCAGCAGCCTCGGACAGGCCAGCTCTGGAAACACCATATATTTT.

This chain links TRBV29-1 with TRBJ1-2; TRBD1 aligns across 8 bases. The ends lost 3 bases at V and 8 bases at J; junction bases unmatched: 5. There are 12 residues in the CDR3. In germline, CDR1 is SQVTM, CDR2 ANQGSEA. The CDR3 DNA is TGCAGCGTTGACCAGGGGGCCAGGGGCTACACCTTC. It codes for CSVDQGARGYTF.

CDR3 in amino acids: CASSQQGGGNQPQHF. The DNA of the CDR3 is TGTGCCAGCAGCCAGCAGGGTGGTGGCAATCAGCCCCAGCATTTT. The J gene is TRBJ1-5, the V gene TRBV3-1 (or the pseudogene TRBV3-2); D is perhaps TRBD1 (5 bases). Deletions cut 3 bases from V and 2 bases from J, with 11 bases between. This CDR3 region has 15 residues. Per germline, CDR1 LGHDT and CDR2 YNNKEL (reference sequence).

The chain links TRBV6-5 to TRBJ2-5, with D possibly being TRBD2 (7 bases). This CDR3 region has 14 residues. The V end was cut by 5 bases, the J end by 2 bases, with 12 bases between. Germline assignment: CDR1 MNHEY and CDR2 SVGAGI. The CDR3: CASSNGGAQETQYF. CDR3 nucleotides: TGTGCCAGCAGTAATGGGGGGGCACAAGAGACCCAGTACTTC.

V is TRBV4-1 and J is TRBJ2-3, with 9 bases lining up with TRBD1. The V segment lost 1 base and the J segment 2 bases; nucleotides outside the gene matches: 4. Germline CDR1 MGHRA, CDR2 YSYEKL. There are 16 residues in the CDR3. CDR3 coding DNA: TGCGCCAGCAGCCAAGCGGGACAGGGCTTCACAGATACGCAGTATTTT. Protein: CASSQAGQGFTDTQYF.

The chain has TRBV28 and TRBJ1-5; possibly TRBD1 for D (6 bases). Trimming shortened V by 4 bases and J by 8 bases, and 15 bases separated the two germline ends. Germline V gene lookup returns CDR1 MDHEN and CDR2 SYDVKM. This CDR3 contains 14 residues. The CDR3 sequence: CASSSWTAREPQHF. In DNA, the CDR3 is TGTGCCAGCAGTTCCTGGACAGCCCGGGAGCCCCAGCATTTT.

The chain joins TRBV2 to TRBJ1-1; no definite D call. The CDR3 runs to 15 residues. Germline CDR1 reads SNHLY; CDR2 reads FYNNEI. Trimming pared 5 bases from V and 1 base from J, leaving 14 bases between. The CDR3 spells CASSPDQSGNTEAFF. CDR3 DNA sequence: TGTGCCAGCAGTCCTGACCAATCGGGGAACACTGAAGCTTTCTTT.